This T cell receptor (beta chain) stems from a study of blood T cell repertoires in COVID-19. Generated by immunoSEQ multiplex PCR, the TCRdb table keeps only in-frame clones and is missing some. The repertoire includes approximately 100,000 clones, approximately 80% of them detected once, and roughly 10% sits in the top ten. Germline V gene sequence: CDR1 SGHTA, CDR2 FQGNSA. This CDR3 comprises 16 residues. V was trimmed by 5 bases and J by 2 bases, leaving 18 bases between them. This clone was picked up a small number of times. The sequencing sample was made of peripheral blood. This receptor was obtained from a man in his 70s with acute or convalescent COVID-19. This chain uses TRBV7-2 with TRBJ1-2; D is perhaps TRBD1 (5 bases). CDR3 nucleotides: TGTGCCAGCAGCCCAACCGTCCCCCGACAGAACTATGGCTACACCTTC. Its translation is CASSPTVPRQNYGYTF.